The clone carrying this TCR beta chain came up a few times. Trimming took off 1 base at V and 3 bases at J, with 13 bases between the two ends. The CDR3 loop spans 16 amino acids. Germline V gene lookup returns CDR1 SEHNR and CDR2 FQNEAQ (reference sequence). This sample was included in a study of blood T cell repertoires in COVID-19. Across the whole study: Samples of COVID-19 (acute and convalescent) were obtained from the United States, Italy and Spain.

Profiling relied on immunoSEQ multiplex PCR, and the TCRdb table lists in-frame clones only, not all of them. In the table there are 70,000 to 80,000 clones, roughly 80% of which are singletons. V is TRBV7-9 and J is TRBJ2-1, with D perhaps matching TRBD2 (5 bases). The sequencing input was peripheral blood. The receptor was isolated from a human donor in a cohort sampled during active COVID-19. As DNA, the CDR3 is TGTGCCAGCAGCTTAGAGTTCGGGGATAACTACAATGAGCAGTTCTTC. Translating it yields CASSLEFGDNYNEQFF.